This entry features one TCR beta chain sequence. Study processing details: Reference gene primer amplification in the assay estimated nucleated cell counts. Produced via immunoSEQ multiplex PCR; TCRdb's table is partial and in-frame only. V, J and clone size are taken as reported in that table, and D and trimming were inferred from the DNA itself. The table lists over 110,000 clones, approximately 80% of them singletons. Trimming removed 5 bases at V and 0 bases at J, with 11 bases between. The CDR3 has 14 residues. Germline V CDR1 and CDR2: LNHDA, SQIVND (reference sequence). The record originates from a study of blood T cell repertoires in COVID-19. The overall study: COVID-19 samples, acute and convalescent, were from the United States, Italy and Spain. Sources were T cells, B-cell-depleted T cells, or PBMCs; the material itself was cDNA or gDNA.

The chain couples TRBV19 to TRBJ2-7; D remains unclear. This receptor was taken from a human donor in a cohort sampled during active COVID-19. The sequenced sample consisted of peripheral blood. The CDR3 sequence: CASSDLGSSYEQYF. The CDR3 nucleotides read TGTGCCAGTAGTGACTTGGGTAGCTCCTACGAGCAGTACTTC.